This T cell receptor (beta chain) was identified during a study of chronic HIV infection and antiretroviral therapy. This clonotype has a count of ten or more. Using its own MiXCR run on the 5' RACE reads, TCRdb lists one record per CDR3 protein. The sample yields approximately 40,000 distinct CDR3 sequences, approximately 7.4% seen once. This sequence originates from an adult who had HIV and had not received antiretroviral therapy, or was an uninfected healthy control (not recorded which). Sequencing used peripheral blood.

CDR3 amino acids: CSVDPAEAFF. CDR3 nucleotide sequence: TGCAGCGTTGACCCAGCTGAAGCTTTCTTT. The rearrangement uses TRBV29-1 and TRBJ1-1, with no clear D. CDR1 is SQVTM and CDR2 is ANQGSEA in the germline V gene. The V and J ends lost 3 bases and 6 bases respectively, with 5 bases between them. The CDR3 is 10 residues long.